Listed below are T cell receptor beta chains from one sample, sequenced in a study of T cell responses to AZD1222 COVID-19 vaccine. The method was immunoSEQ multiplex PCR; TCRdb's version includes in-frame clones alone and lacks a portion of them. The table shows approximately 80,000 clones, with around 89% occurring only once. The specimen was peripheral blood, collected on day 0 of AZD1222 vaccination. These receptors were obtained from an adult in good health. The CDR3 runs from the conserved cysteine through the conserved F or W. A D gene is named only where the DNA matches it firmly. Clone size appears in some rows only: once, few, many, or a class for an expanded clone.

cdr3_length	v_call	clone_size	d_call	j_call	cdr3_nt	cdr3_aa
18	TRBV7-3	-	TRBD2	TRBJ2-3	TGTGCCAGCAGCTTAACGATAGGACTAGCGGGGAGCACAGATACGCAGTATTTT	CASSLTIGLAGSTDTQYF
12	TRBV19	-	-	TRBJ1-1	TGTGCCAGTAAGCGGGGTGACACTGAAGCTTTCTTT	CASKRGDTEAFF
16	TRBV4-3	-	TRBD1	TRBJ2-1	TGCGCCAGCAGCCAAGGGGACAGGGGGCAATACAATGAGCAGTTCTTC	CASSQGDRGQYNEQFF
15	TRBV6-1	-	-	TRBJ1-2	TGTGCCAGCAGTAAAGCGTGGGGGGGTAGTGATGGCTACACCTTC	CASSKAWGGSDGYTF
15	TRBV25-1	few	TRBD1	TRBJ1-2	TGTGCCAGCAGTCCCTCCGGGACAGGGGCCAATGGCTACACCTTC	CASSPSGTGANGYTF
14	TRBV27	-	-	TRBJ2-7	TGTGCCAGCAGTTCTCGGACGGTGCTAGAGGGGCAGTACTTC	CASSSRTVLEGQYF
15	TRBV5-1	-	TRBD1	TRBJ1-1	TGCGCCAGCAGCTGGAGCGCACAGGGGGGCACTGAAGCTTTCTTT	CASSWSAQGGTEAFF
16	TRBV7-2	-	-	TRBJ1-5	TGTGCCAGCAGCCCAAGGTCGATACTGAGCAATCAGCCCCAGCATTTT	CASSPRSILSNQPQHF
12	TRBV12-3/TRBV12-4	-	-	TRBJ1-1	TGTGCCAGCACCCCAGGGCCCCAGAATGCTTTCTTT	CASTPGPQNAFF
16	TRBV30	once	-	TRBJ1-1	TGTGCCTGGAGTAGATCCCGGACGGTTCGGAACACTGAAGCTTTCTTT	CAWSRSRTVRNTEAFF
16	TRBV20-1	-	-	TRBJ1-5	TGCAGTGCTAGTGATCAGACGGTAGATAGCAATCAGCCCCAGCATTTT	CSASDQTVDSNQPQHF
13	TRBV12-3/TRBV12-4	-	TRBD1	TRBJ1-5	TGTGCCAGCAGGGGGGACAGTAATCAGCCCCAGCATTTT	CASRGDSNQPQHF
15	TRBV27	-	TRBD2	TRBJ2-1	TGTGCCAGCAGTCCGGGACTAGCGTATTACAATGAGCAGTTCTTC	CASSPGLAYYNEQFF
14	TRBV7-2	-	-	TRBJ1-4	TGTGCCAGCAGCTTAGGGCTTCCTAATGAAAAACTGTTTTTT	CASSLGLPNEKLFF
16	TRBV9	-	TRBD1	TRBJ2-7	TGTGCCAGCAGCGTAGATCGGACAGGGCCCTCTCACGAGCAGTACTTC	CASSVDRTGPSHEQYF
15	TRBV18	-	-	TRBJ1-3	TGTGCCAGCTCACCACCGGGAGTACCTGGAAACACCATATATTTT	CASSPPGVPGNTIYF
14	TRBV11-3	-	-	TRBJ2-3	TGTGCCAGCAGCCCAGGGGCCAGCACAGATACGCAGTATTTT	CASSPGASTDTQYF
15	TRBV3-1/TRBV3-2	-	-	TRBJ2-2	TGTGCCAGCAGCCGGCGGGACCTCAACACCGGGGAGCTGTTTTTT	CASSRRDLNTGELFF
15	TRBV5-5	-	-	TRBJ2-1	TGTGCCAGCAGCTTGGGTGGGGGAGAGTCGAATGAGCAGTTCTTC	CASSLGGGESNEQFF
12	TRBV27	once	TRBD1	TRBJ1-1	TGTGCCAGCAGCAGGGGGGAGACTGAAGCTTTCTTT	CASSRGETEAFF
16	TRBV11-2	once	-	TRBJ2-3	TGTGCCAGCAGCTTAGATCGAGGGGGGGCCGCAGATACGCAGTATTTT	CASSLDRGGAADTQYF
16	TRBV2	-	TRBD1	TRBJ1-2	TGTGCCAGCAGTGACCCCGGGACAGGGGCAGACTATGGCTACACCTTC	CASSDPGTGADYGYTF
11	TRBV30	-	-	TRBJ1-1	TGTGCCTGGTCGACTCAGGGTGAAGCTTTCTTT	CAWSTQGEAFF
16	TRBV4-1	-	-	TRBJ1-5	TGCGCCAGCAGCCAAGGTTGGGGTGAGGGCAATCAGCCCCAGCATTTT	CASSQGWGEGNQPQHF
15	TRBV4-1	-	-	TRBJ1-4	TGCGCCAGCAGCCATCAACAGCAGGGGCCAGGAAAACTGTTTTTT	CASSHQQQGPGKLFF
15	TRBV2	-	TRBD2	TRBJ2-1	TGTGCCAGCAGGGCCGCTAGCGGGGGATACAATGAGCAGTTCTTC	CASRAASGGYNEQFF
16	TRBV5-1	-	TRBD1	TRBJ1-3	TGCGCCAGCAGCTTGGGGGGACAGGAGATTGGAAACACCATATATTTT	CASSLGGQEIGNTIYF
13	TRBV6-2/TRBV6-3	-	-	TRBJ2-7	TGTGCCAGCAGTTTGCTACAGGGCTACGAGCAGTACTTC	CASSLLQGYEQYF
17	TRBV30	-	-	TRBJ1-1	TGTGCCTGGATGATCGGTCCGGACACCCCAATTGACACTGAAGCTTTCTTT	CAWMIGPDTPIDTEAFF
14	TRBV7-9	-	-	TRBJ1-5	TGTGCCAGCAGCTTCGCAGGGAGGAATCAGCCCCAGCATTTT	CASSFAGRNQPQHF
15	TRBV10-3	-	-	TRBJ2-7	TGTGCCATCAGTGAGTCAGGCAGGGAACCCTACGAGCAGTACTTC	CAISESGREPYEQYF
13	TRBV6-5	-	-	TRBJ1-1	TGTGCCAGCAGTTCTCAATTGAACACTGAAGCTTTCTTT	CASSSQLNTEAFF
13	TRBV3-1/TRBV3-2	-	-	TRBJ1-1	TGTGCCAGCCTGGGAAAGGGAAAAACTGAAGCTTTCTTT	CASLGKGKTEAFF
15	TRBV7-8	-	TRBD1	TRBJ1-2	TGTGCCAGCAGCTTAGCGTGGACAGGGAGCGGTGGCTACACCTTC	CASSLAWTGSGGYTF
15	TRBV7-9	-	TRBD1	TRBJ2-1	TGTGCCAGCAGCTTGGGGGACAGGGTAAACAATGAGCAGTTCTTC	CASSLGDRVNNEQFF
16	TRBV28	-	TRBD2	TRBJ2-2	TGTGCCAGCAGTCAAATTAGCGGGGGTTTTGACGGGGAGCTGTTTTTT	CASSQISGGFDGELFF
14	TRBV27	few	-	TRBJ1-6	TGTGCCAGCAGTTTAAGACGTGATAATTCACCCCTCCACTTT	CASSLRRDNSPLHF
16	TRBV7-9	-	-	TRBJ1-3	TGTGCCAGCAGCGCCTTCAACAAGCGTTCTGGAAACACCATATATTTT	CASSAFNKRSGNTIYF
14	TRBV5-1	medium-sized	-	TRBJ2-1	TGCGCCAGCTTAACGGGGGGCGGCTACAATGAGCAGTTCTTC	CASLTGGGYNEQFF
15	TRBV5-1	-	TRBD1	TRBJ2-7	TGCGCCAGCAGCTTGGGGGACAGGGCGGCCGACGAGCAGTACTTC	CASSLGDRAADEQYF
16	TRBV4-2	-	-	TRBJ2-1	TGTGCCAGCAGCCAAGCCGCAGGGGCCCCTTACAATGAGCAGTTCTTC	CASSQAAGAPYNEQFF
15	TRBV11-3	few	-	TRBJ1-1	TGTGCCAGCAGCTCCCCCCGGCTAACGGGTGGGGAAGCTTTCTTT	CASSSPRLTGGEAFF
14	TRBV6-5	-	-	TRBJ1-5	TGTGCCAGCAGTTACGTGCGCCAAGATCAGCCCCAGCATTTT	CASSYVRQDQPQHF
16	TRBV27	-	TRBD2	TRBJ2-1	TGTGCCAGCAGACGGACTAGCGGGGGGGTGAACAATGAGCAGTTCTTC	CASRRTSGGVNNEQFF
14	TRBV15	-	-	TRBJ1-4	TGTGCCACCAGCAGAGATCTAGGGGGGGAAAAACTGTTTTTT	CATSRDLGGEKLFF
22	TRBV28	-	TRBD1	TRBJ1-5	TGTGCCAGCAGTTTACTTTTTAGCGCCAGGGGGCTGAAGGGGCACCTCAATCAGCCCCAGCATTTT	CASSLLFSARGLKGHLNQPQHF
14	TRBV5-1	-	-	TRBJ1-4	TGCGCCAGCGGGGATCCCGGGGGTGATGAAAAACTGTTTTTT	CASGDPGGDEKLFF
9	TRBV24-1	-	-	TRBJ1-1	TGTGCCACCGACGTACCAGCTTTCTTT	CATDVPAFF